The 5 T cell receptor beta chains listed next were all sequenced from one sample in a study of OX40 agonist ivuxolimab in advanced cancers. Library method: the immunoSEQ multiplex PCR assay. Sourced from immuneACCESS, this table was stored by TCRdb with only in-frame sequences that have V and J called. A share of the clones is absent; for the studies checked, an unresolved V gene accounts for under half, and the remainder has no known explanation. The sample table records tens of thousands of clones; about 86% of these occur just once. The top ten hold over 3% of the sample. The sequencing used CD4+ or CD8+ T cells sorted from blood, collected in a trial of the OX40 agonist ivuxolimab. The receptors were gathered from an adult with an advanced solid tumor such as melanoma, head and neck, liver or kidney cancer.

This clone was seen only once. The chain joins TRBV7-2 to TRBJ1-4, with 7 nucleotides matching TRBD1. The germline V gene encodes CDR1 SGHTA and CDR2 FQGNSA. V shed 0 bases and J 5 bases; nucleotides not matched to a gene: 3. The CDR3 has 15 amino acids. The CDR3 DNA follows: TGTGCCAGCAGCTTAGCGGCCAGGGGGAATGAAAAACTGTTTTTT. Protein sequence: CASSLAARGNEKLFF.

The rearrangement uses TRBV6-1 and TRBJ1-5, with D uncertain. There are 13 residues in the CDR3. Deletions cut 5 bases from V and 5 bases from J, with 10 bases between. The germline gives CDR1 MNHNS, CDR2 SASEGT. DNA of the CDR3: TGTGCCAGCAGTTGGACCGCCGATCAGCCCCAGCATTTT. This sequence encodes CASSWTADQPQHF.

The V gene is TRBV29-1, the J gene TRBJ1-3; D perhaps matches TRBD1 (6 bases). Trimming cost V 1 base and J 0 bases, with 7 bases left between them. The CDR3 extends over 14 amino acids. Germline lookup yields CDR1 SQVTM and CDR2 ANQGSEA. The CDR3 nucleotides read TGCAGCGTTGAAGGGGGGCTCTCTGGAAACACCATATATTTT. Translated, it gives CSVEGGLSGNTIYF. The full variable domain, its missing parts supplied by reference TRBV29-1 and TRBJ1-3, is SAVISQKPSRDICQRGTSLTIQCQVDSQVTMMFWYRQQPGQSLTLIATANQGSEATYESGFVIDKFPISRPNLTFSTLTVSNMSPEDSSIYLCSVEGGLSGNTIYFGEGSWLTVV.

The chain recombines TRBV18 with TRBJ2-7; TRBD1 aligns across 12 bases. V was clipped by 5 bases and J by 2 bases; unmatched bases: 4. The CDR3 contains 15 residues. Germline V gene sequence: CDR1 KGHSH, CDR2 LQKENI. The CDR3 DNA sequence: TGTGCCAGCTCATCCGGGACAGGGGGCGCCTACGAGCAGTACTTC. Protein sequence: CASSSGTGGAYEQYF.

This chain joins TRBV9 and TRBJ2-2; D is undetermined. Germline CDR1 is SGDLS and CDR2 is YYNGEE. The CDR3 runs to 14 residues. Trimming pared 9 bases from V and 0 bases from J, leaving 12 bases between. The CDR3 DNA follows: TGTGCCAATGGTTACCCCGCGAACACCGGGGAGCTGTTTTTT. Its protein product is CANGYPANTGELFF.